This TCR beta chain is from a study of blood T cell repertoires in COVID-19. Study overall: PBMCs, B-cell-depleted T cells, or T cells provided the cDNA or gDNA that made up the material.

The CDR3 consists of 15 residues. CDR1 is SGHDT and CDR2 is YYEEEE in the germline V gene. V lost 0 bases and J lost 2, with 9 bases in between. Produced via immunoSEQ multiplex PCR; TCRdb's table is partial and in-frame only. The sample lists some 200,000 clones; 86% were seen once. The V call is TRBV5-6, the J call TRBJ2-1, with TRBD1 as a possible D gene (5 bases). The receptor's source is a woman between 45 and 65 years old in a cohort exposed to, infected with or recovered from COVID-19 (not recorded which). What was sequenced was PBMCs or T cells enriched from blood (not recorded which). The CDR3 spells CASSLGQLPYNEQFF. As DNA, the CDR3 is TGTGCCAGCAGCTTGGGACAGCTCCCCTACAATGAGCAGTTCTTC.